Detailed here is one T cell receptor beta chain. The data were obtained in a study of control samples from healthy donors and cancer patients. The CDR3 is made up of 16 amino acids. Trimming removed 3 bases from V and 1 base from J, with 13 bases in between. Germline CDR1 and CDR2: MNHNS and SASEGT. Method: immunoSEQ multiplex PCR; TCRdb's copy keeps in-frame clones and lacks some. The sample has tens of thousands of clones, 84% seen once. The sequencing sample was made of blood. This receptor was obtained from a man in his fifties in good health. The J gene is TRBJ1-5, the V gene TRBV6-1, with D perhaps TRBD1 (6 bases). The CDR3 region is CASSDKRRGSNQPQHF. For the CDR3, the DNA is TGTGCCAGCAGTGATAAAAGAAGGGGGAGCAATCAGCCCCAGCATTTT.